These 30 T cell receptor beta chains were all obtained from the same sample, sequenced in a study of OX40 agonist ivuxolimab in advanced cancers. Here immunoSEQ multiplex PCR was the method, and the copy in TCRdb shows in-frame clones only, minus some. The table includes around 45,000 clones, approximately 86% detected once. The sample was CD4+ or CD8+ T cells sorted from blood, taken in a trial of the OX40 agonist ivuxolimab. The receptors were sampled from an adult with an advanced solid tumor such as melanoma, head and neck, liver or kidney cancer.

The rearrangement links TRBV10-3 to TRBJ1-2; no reliable D call. The germline V and J ends were trimmed by 2 bases and 6 bases, with 7 bases remaining between them. CDR1 is ENHRY, CDR2 SYGVKD, per germline. The length of the CDR3 is 12 residues. CDR3 DNA: TGTGCCATCAGTGAGCGGGGAGATGGCTACACCTTC. This sequence encodes CAISERGDGYTF.

This chain joins TRBV14 and TRBJ2-1; D unclear. The germline V gene has CDR1 SGHDN and CDR2 FVKESK. Trimming removed 2 bases at V and 2 bases at J, with 13 bases between. CDR3 length: 16 amino acids. CDR3 DNA: TGTGCCAGCAGCCAAATGGGCCAGGCTACCTACAATGAGCAGTTCTTC. Amino acid sequence: CASSQMGQATYNEQFF.

The rearrangement uses TRBV7-3 and TRBJ2-1, with D perhaps TRBD2 (5 bases). Trimming pared 2 bases from V and 6 bases from J, leaving 8 bases between. CDR1 is SGHTA, CDR2 FQGTGA, per germline. CDR3 length: 13 residues. CDR3 amino acids: CASSLGLANEQFF. The CDR3 nucleotides read TGTGCCAGCAGCTTAGGGCTAGCCAATGAGCAGTTCTTC.

This sequence joins TRBV18 and TRBJ2-2, with D perhaps TRBD1 (6 bases). The CDR3 sequence is 15 residues long. Trimming shortened V by 8 bases and J by 4 bases, and 17 bases separated the two germline ends. Germline CDR1 is KGHSH and CDR2 is LQKENI. The CDR3 protein is CASPRDTSLTGELFF. In DNA form, the CDR3 reads TGTGCCAGCCCCCGGGACACATCGCTCACCGGGGAGCTGTTTTTT. The full variable domain, completed using reference TRBV18 and TRBJ2-2, is NAGVMQNPRHLVRRRGQEARLRCSPMKGHSHVYWYRQLPEEGLKFMVYLQKENIIDESGMPKERFSAEFPKEGPSILRIQQVVRGDSAAYFCASPRDTSLTGELFFGEGSRLTVL.

This sequence joins TRBV29-1 and TRBJ2-5; TRBD2 aligns across 10 bases. The CDR3 is made up of 15 amino acids. V trimming: 1 base; J trimming: 3 bases; junction bases outside the gene matches: 5. Germline lookup yields CDR1 SQVTM and CDR2 ANQGSEA. CDR3 protein: CSVEGVGLAKETQYF. CDR3 DNA: TGCAGCGTTGAAGGGGTGGGACTAGCGAAAGAGACCCAGTACTTC.

The chain uses TRBV11-1 and TRBJ2-2, with 8 bases identical to TRBD1. Germline V gene data show CDR1 as SGHAT and CDR2 as FQDESV (reference sequence). This CDR3 has 15 residues. V lost 6 bases and J lost 0; bases outside the gene matches: 3. The CDR3 is CASRRDRSNTGELFF. CDR3 DNA sequence: TGTGCCAGCAGGCGGGACAGGTCGAACACCGGGGAGCTGTTTTTT.

This chain connects TRBV18 to TRBJ2-5; D is ambiguous. The CDR3 is 13 amino acids. The germline V gene encodes CDR1 KGHSH and CDR2 LQKENI. Trimming shortened V by 2 bases and J by 7 bases, and 11 bases separated the two germline ends. CDR3 nucleotide sequence: TGTGCCAGCTCACCAGAAGTCCCGGGGACCCAGTACTTC. Its translation: CASSPEVPGTQYF.

The chain recombines TRBV27 with TRBJ1-1; no firm D call. V dropped 1 base and J dropped 0 bases, with 9 bases sitting between them. CDR1 and CDR2 from the germline V gene are MNHEY and SMNVEV (reference sequence). This CDR3 region has 15 residues. Here the CDR3 reads CASSLLGAMNTEAFF. The CDR3 region has the DNA TGTGCCAGCAGTTTATTGGGCGCCATGAACACTGAAGCTTTCTTT.

V gene TRBV30 combines with J gene TRBJ2-5; tentatively, D is TRBD1 (5 bases). Germline CDR1 and CDR2: GTSNPN and SVGIG (reference sequence). Trimming took 0 bases from V and 2 from J, leaving 13 bases between them. There are 15 residues in the CDR3. CDR3 residues: CAWSVFRQLQETQYF. The DNA of the CDR3 is TGTGCCTGGAGTGTTTTTCGACAGTTGCAAGAGACCCAGTACTTC.

The rearrangement joins TRBV6-6 to TRBJ2-5, with 9 nucleotides matching TRBD2. The CDR3 is 15 residues long. Trimming cost V 11 bases and J 5 bases; bases outside gene matches: 15. The germline V gene encodes CDR1 MNHNY and CDR2 SVGAGI (reference sequence). CDR3 protein: CAAGTSRGAGETQYF. The CDR3 nucleotides read TGTGCCGCCGGGACTAGCAGGGGGGCGGGGGAGACCCAGTACTTC.

The chain carries TRBV11-1 and TRBJ1-2; D ambiguous. Germline loops: CDR1 SGHAT, CDR2 FQDESV (reference sequence). V gave up 2 bases and J gave up 1 base, with 11 bases separating them. This CDR3 is 15 amino acids long. CDR3 amino acids: CASSLNEGINYGYTF. CDR3 in DNA: TGTGCCAGCAGCTTAAACGAGGGAATTAACTATGGCTACACCTTC. The full variable domain, its missing parts supplied by reference TRBV11-1 and TRBJ1-2, is EAEVAQSPRYKITEKSQAVAFWCDPISGHATLYWYRQILGQGPELLVQFQDESVVDDSQLPKDRFSAERLKGVDSTLKIQPAELGDSAMYLCASSLNEGINYGYTFGSGTRLTVV.

This clone has only one observation. CDR3 bases: TGTGCCAGCAGCTTAAGCCAGGGGCAGCCCCAGCATTTT. It translates to CASSLSQGQPQHF. This chain links TRBV7-3 with TRBJ1-5; a weak D match, TRBD1 (6 bases). V dropped 1 base and J dropped 7 bases, with 8 bases sitting between them. CDR1 is SGHTA, CDR2 FQGTGA, per germline. CDR3 size: 13 residues.

This chain uses TRBV2 with TRBJ2-1; 7 bases line up with TRBD2. V dropped 7 bases and J dropped 7; count of bases not matched to a gene: 10. Germline V gives CDR1 SNHLY, CDR2 FYNNEI. This CDR3 has 14 amino acids. The CDR3 sequence is CASNGAGGVNEQFF. The CDR3 nucleotides are TGTGCCAGCAACGGTGCTGGGGGGGTAAATGAGCAGTTCTTC. The full variable domain, rest sourced from reference TRBV2 and TRBJ2-1, is EPEVTQTPSHQVTQMGQEVILRCVPISNHLYFYWYRQILGQKVEFLVSFYNNEISEKSEIFDDQFSVERPDGSNFTLKIRSTKLEDSAMYFCASNGAGGVNEQFFGPGTRLTVL.

This sequence joins TRBV15 and TRBJ2-7; the match to TRBD2 covers 10 bases. Germline CDR1 LNHNV, CDR2 YYDKDF (reference sequence). V gave up 0 bases and J gave up 9 bases; unmatched junction bases: 8. This CDR3 is 15 amino acids long. Written as DNA, the CDR3 is TGTGCCACCAGCAGAGATCGAGTGTTAGCGGGAGGGCAGTACTTC. Protein product: CATSRDRVLAGGQYF.

The chain couples TRBV7-2 to TRBJ2-1; 9 bases map to TRBD2. This CDR3 comprises 14 residues. CDR1 and CDR2 (germline): SGHTA, FQGNSA. With 5 bases clipped from V and 9 bases from J, the junction kept 8 bases outside the gene matches. The CDR3 spells CASSPRRGRVEQFF. The CDR3 nucleotides are TGTGCCAGCAGCCCCCGACGCGGGAGGGTTGAGCAGTTCTTC.

J is TRBJ2-1 and V is TRBV5-1; 14 bases match TRBD2. V shed 4 bases, J shed 6 bases, and the junction held 3 bases outside the gene matches. This CDR3 has 15 amino acids. The germline gives CDR1 SGHRS, CDR2 YFSETQ. DNA of the CDR3: TGCGCCAGCAGCCCCGGGACTAGCGGGAGCAATGAGCAGTTCTTC. Its protein product is CASSPGTSGSNEQFF.

The chain's CDR3 is CASNDRSNQPQHF. CDR3 nucleotides: TGTGCCTCCAACGACAGGAGCAATCAGCCCCAGCATTTT. The chain links TRBV6-1 to TRBJ1-5, with a tentative D call TRBD1 (6 bases). V lost 11 bases, J lost 1 base, and 12 bases lay in between. Germline CDR1 and CDR2: MNHNS and SASEGT. The CDR3 spans 13 residues.

This clone was observed a few times. The chain carries TRBV5-1 and TRBJ2-1; the match to TRBD2 covers 7 bases. CDR1 and CDR2 (germline): SGHRS, YFSETQ. The CDR3 runs to 12 residues. V shed 4 bases, J shed 10 bases, and the junction held 5 bases outside the gene matches. The CDR3 sequence is CASSPQGGEQFF. As DNA, the CDR3 is TGCGCCAGCAGCCCGCAGGGAGGGGAGCAGTTCTTC.

The chain recombines TRBV19 with TRBJ2-3, with no clear D. The ends were cut back, 4 bases at V and 1 base at J, with 9 bases in the middle. The CDR3 length is 14 residues. Germline-derived CDR1 and CDR2 are LNHDA and SQIVND (reference sequence). The CDR3 spells CASSSAQGTDTQYF. CDR3 in DNA: TGTGCCAGTAGTAGCGCTCAGGGCACAGATACGCAGTATTTT.

The V gene is TRBV19, the J gene TRBJ2-7; 7 nucleotides agree with TRBD1. The CDR3 loop spans 15 amino acids. Trimming cost V 5 bases and J 3 bases; bases outside gene matches: 10. Germline lookup yields CDR1 LNHDA and CDR2 SQIVND (reference sequence). The CDR3 here is CASSFQTGSGYEQYF. As DNA, the CDR3 is TGTGCCAGTAGTTTCCAGACAGGGTCGGGCTACGAGCAGTACTTC.

The rearrangement joins TRBV11-2 to TRBJ2-3, with 12 bases that match TRBD2. Unmatched junction bases numbered 11, after V lost 5 bases and J lost 5 bases. The germline gives CDR1 SGHAT, CDR2 FQNNGV. The CDR3 contains 17 residues. CDR3 coding DNA: TGTGCCAGCAGCCGGTCGCGGACTAGCGGGAAAGAAGATACGCAGTATTTT. Translating gives CASSRSRTSGKEDTQYF. Drawing the rest from reference TRBV11-2 and TRBJ2-3, the complete variable domain is EAGVAQSPRYKIIEKRQSVAFWCNPISGHATLYWYQQILGQGPKLLIQFQNNGVVDDSQLPKDRFSAERLKGVDSTLKIQPAKLEDSAVYLCASSRSRTSGKEDTQYFGPGTRLTVL.

The sample holds a few counts of this clone. The chain uses TRBV6-5 and TRBJ1-6; D remains ambiguous. Per germline, CDR1 MNHEY and CDR2 SVGAGI. This CDR3 contains 12 residues. Between the trimmed V and J ends, which lost 2 bases and 9 bases, there was a span of 5 bases. The DNA of the CDR3 is TGTGCCAGCAGTTACCTGGGTTCACCCCTCCACTTT. Its protein product is CASSYLGSPLHF.

The chain combines TRBV6-5 with TRBJ2-1, with TRBD2 as a possible D gene (6 bases). The CDR3 length is 16 residues. V was trimmed by 2 bases and J by 0 bases, leaving 11 bases between them. CDR1 is MNHEY, CDR2 SVGAGI, per germline. CDR3 sequence reads: CASSYRRGRSYNEQFF. CDR3 bases: TGTGCCAGCAGTTACCGGCGGGGCCGCTCCTACAATGAGCAGTTCTTC.

J is TRBJ1-4 and V is TRBV19; possibly TRBD1 for D (5 bases). From germline, CDR1 is LNHDA and CDR2 SQIVND (reference sequence). V dropped 6 bases and J dropped 5 bases, with 16 bases sitting between them. CDR3 length: 15 amino acids. The CDR3 protein is CASRPSRGANEKLFF. The CDR3 bases are TGTGCCAGTAGGCCTTCCCGAGGGGCGAATGAAAAACTGTTTTTT.

The chain carries TRBV5-6 and TRBJ2-7; D unclear. CDR1 SGHDT and CDR2 YYEEEE come from the germline V gene. The CDR3 covers 11 residues. V lost 4 bases, J lost 4 bases, and 6 bases lay in between. The CDR3 loop is CASSLGYEQYF. In nucleotides, the CDR3 is TGTGCCAGCAGCCTGGGATACGAGCAGTACTTC. The complete variable domain, with remaining parts taken from reference TRBV5-6 and TRBJ2-7, reads DAGVTQSPTHLIKTRGQQVTLRCSPKSGHDTVSWYQQALGQGPQFIFQYYEEEERQRGNFPDRFSGHQFPNYSSELNVNALLLGDSALYLCASSLGYEQYFGPGTRLTVT.

This chain links TRBV7-8 with TRBJ2-1, with D uncertain. The germline V gene has CDR1 SGHVS and CDR2 FQNEAQ. The CDR3 sequence is 15 residues long. Trimming stripped 8 bases from V and 6 bases from J, with 20 bases between. The CDR3 spells CASGTPLASANEQFF. The DNA of the CDR3 is TGTGCCAGCGGTACCCCTTTAGCTTCCGCCAATGAGCAGTTCTTC.

The chain links TRBV5-1 to TRBJ1-2, with 12 bases fitting TRBD1. The germline V gene encodes CDR1 SGHRS and CDR2 YFSETQ. This CDR3 spans 16 amino acids. V gave up 3 bases and J gave up 7 bases; unmatched junction bases: 10. CDR3 amino acids: CASSYTPGQGASGYTF. The CDR3 bases are TGCGCCAGCAGCTATACACCGGGACAGGGGGCAAGTGGCTACACCTTC.

The chain links TRBV5-1 to TRBJ1-4; 12 bases align to TRBD1. The CDR3 has 17 amino acids. Per the germline V gene, CDR1 is SGHRS and CDR2 is YFSETQ. V lost 0 bases and J lost 4; bases outside the gene matches: 4. CDR3 protein: CASSLAGQGAGNEKLFF. The CDR3 bases are TGCGCCAGCAGCTTGGCGGGACAGGGGGCAGGTAATGAAAAACTGTTTTTT.

The chain uses TRBV5-1 and TRBJ2-1; 8 nucleotides align to TRBD2. The CDR3 consists of 16 residues. Germline values: CDR1 SGHRS, CDR2 YFSETQ. The trim removed 0 bases at V and 7 bases at J, leaving 9 bases unmatched. CDR3 protein: CASSLAVSSGSNEQFF. The DNA of the CDR3 is TGCGCCAGCAGCTTGGCGGTGTCTAGCGGGTCGAATGAGCAGTTCTTC.

The chain carries TRBV19 and TRBJ2-7; the match to TRBD2 covers 9 bases. CDR1 LNHDA and CDR2 SQIVND come from the germline V gene (reference sequence). This CDR3 comprises 16 residues. V lost 8 bases and J lost 4; bases outside the gene matches: 15. CDR3 bases: TGTGCCAGTCACCTCGGAGGTAGCGGGAGTCTTTACGAGCAGTACTTC. Encoded protein: CASHLGGSGSLYEQYF.